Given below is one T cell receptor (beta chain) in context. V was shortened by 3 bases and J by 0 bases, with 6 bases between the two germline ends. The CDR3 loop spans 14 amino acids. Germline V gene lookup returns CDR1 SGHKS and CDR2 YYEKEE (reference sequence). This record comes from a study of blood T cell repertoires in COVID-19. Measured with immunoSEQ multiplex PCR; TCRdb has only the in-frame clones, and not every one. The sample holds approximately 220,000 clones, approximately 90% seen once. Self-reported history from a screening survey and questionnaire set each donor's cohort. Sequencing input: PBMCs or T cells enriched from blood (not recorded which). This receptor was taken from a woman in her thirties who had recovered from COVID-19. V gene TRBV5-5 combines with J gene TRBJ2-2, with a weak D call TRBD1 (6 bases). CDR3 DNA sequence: TGTGCCAGCAGCTGGACAGCGAACACCGGGGAGCTGTTTTTT. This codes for CASSWTANTGELFF.